The entry below gives a single T cell receptor (beta chain) sequence along with its context. These data belong to a study of long-term antiretroviral therapy in people with HIV. Study details: It was about a decade before the 2015 immediate-ART recommendation that the earliest samples were taken.

Before they underwent DNA extraction, samples held about 1-11 million cryopreserved PBMC. This CDR3 has 12 amino acids. With 4 bases removed from V and 3 bases from J, the gap between germline ends came to 3 bases. CDR1 is LNHDA, CDR2 SQIVND, per germline (reference sequence). The authors ran the immunoSEQ assay, v3.0, at survey level. Generated by immunoSEQ multiplex PCR, the TCRdb table keeps only in-frame clones and is missing some. This table holds approximately 34,000 clones, under 85% found once. The receptor's source is a man aged 18 to 35 with HIV. Sequences were derived from unsorted PBMCs, sampled 1 year after starting antiretroviral therapy. This chain links TRBV19 with TRBJ1-4, with D hard to call. The CDR3 DNA reads TGTGCCAGTAGTAAATCTAATGAAAAACTGTTTTTT. Translating it yields CASSKSNEKLFF.